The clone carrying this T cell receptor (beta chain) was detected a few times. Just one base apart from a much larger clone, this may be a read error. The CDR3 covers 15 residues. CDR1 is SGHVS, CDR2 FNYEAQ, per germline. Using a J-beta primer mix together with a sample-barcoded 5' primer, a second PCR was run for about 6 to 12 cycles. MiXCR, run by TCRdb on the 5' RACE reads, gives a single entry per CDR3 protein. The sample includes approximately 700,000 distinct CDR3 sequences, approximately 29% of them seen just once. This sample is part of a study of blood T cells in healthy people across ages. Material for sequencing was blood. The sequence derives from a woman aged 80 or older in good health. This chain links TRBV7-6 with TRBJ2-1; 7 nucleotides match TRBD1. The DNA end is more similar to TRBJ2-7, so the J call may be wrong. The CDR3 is CASSALGDSYNEQYF. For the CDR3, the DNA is TGTGCCAGCAGCGCCTTAGGGGACAGCTACAATGAGCAGTACTTC.